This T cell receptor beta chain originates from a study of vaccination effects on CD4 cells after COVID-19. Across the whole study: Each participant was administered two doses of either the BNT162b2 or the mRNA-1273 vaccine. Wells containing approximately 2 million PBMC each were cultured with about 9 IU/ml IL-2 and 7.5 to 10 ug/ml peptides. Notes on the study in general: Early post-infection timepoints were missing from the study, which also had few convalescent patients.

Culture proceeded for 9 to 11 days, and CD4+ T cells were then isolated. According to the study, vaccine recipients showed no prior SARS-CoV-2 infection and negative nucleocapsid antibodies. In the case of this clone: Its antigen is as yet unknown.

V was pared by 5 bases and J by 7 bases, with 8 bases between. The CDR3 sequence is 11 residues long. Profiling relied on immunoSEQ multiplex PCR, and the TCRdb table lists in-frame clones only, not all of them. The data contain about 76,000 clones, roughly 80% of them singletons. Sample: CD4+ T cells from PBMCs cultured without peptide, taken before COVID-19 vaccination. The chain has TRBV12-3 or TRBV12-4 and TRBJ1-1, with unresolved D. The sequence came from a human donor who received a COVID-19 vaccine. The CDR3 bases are TGTGCCAGCAGTCCCGGATATGAAGCTTTCTTT. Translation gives CASSPGYEAFF.